The table lists the clone carrying this T cell receptor (beta chain) with many counts. The antigen is undetermined. This CDR3 is built from 14 residues. The J segment lost 13 bases and the V segment lost 0 bases, leaving 8 bases of the junction unmatched. Germline V lookup: CDR1 SNHLY, CDR2 FYNNEI. These data originate in a study of glioma-infiltrating T cells. Study observations and caveats: Very few CDR3 sequences were shared between tissue and blood. Gliomas, especially low-grade, showed above-expected tissue-blood divergence; non-neoplastic patients showed below.

The iRepertoire nested amplicon-rescue multiplex PCR amplified TCR alpha and beta CDR3s from RNA. MiXCR, run by TCRdb on the multiplex PCR reads, gives a single entry per CDR3 protein. Of around 170,000 distinct CDR3 sequences in the sample, around 40% were seen once. The chain employs TRBV2 and TRBJ2-1, with 8 nucleotides matching TRBD2. Sequencing was performed on glioma tissue, nonneoplastic brain tissue, or PBMCs (not recorded which). This receptor was taken from a human donor with low-grade glioma or glioblastoma, undergoing nonglioma brain surgery, or in good health (not recorded which). For the CDR3, the DNA is TGTGCCAGCAGTGAAGCGCTTCTAGCGGGCCTACAGTTCTTC. As protein: CASSEALLAGLQFF.